The clone carrying this TCR beta chain has just a few counts. Germline lookup yields CDR1 LNHDA and CDR2 SQIVND (reference sequence). CDR3 size: 17 residues. V dropped 5 bases and J dropped 0 bases, with 16 bases sitting between them. This sample is drawn from a study of blood T cell repertoires in COVID-19. Clones were sequenced by immunoSEQ multiplex PCR, and TCRdb holds only the in-frame ones, with some missing. The sample lists over 300,000 clones, roughly 90% occurring once. The sequence derives from a man aged 18 to 29 with active or convalescent COVID-19. The source material was peripheral blood. The chain uses TRBV19 and TRBJ1-4; D unresolved. The CDR3 protein is CASSFDGVPATNEKLFF. The DNA for the CDR3 is TGTGCCAGTAGTTTCGACGGGGTCCCCGCAACTAATGAAAAACTGTTTTTT.